This TCR beta chain was captured in a study of OX40 agonist ivuxolimab in advanced cancers. In the study overall: In this trial design, patients received ivuxolimab intravenously at 0.01 to 10 mg/kg every 2 weeks. Every patient in dose escalation had hepatocellular carcinoma, melanoma, renal cell or head and neck cancer.

The repertoire was sequenced with immunoSEQ multiplex PCR; TCRdb's copy has only in-frame clones and lacks some. The sample yields more than 60,000 clones, roughly 87% seen once. Autoimmune disease history or systemic immunosuppression excluded patients. The CDR3 consists of 16 residues. V lost 4 bases and J lost 6, with 18 bases in between. Germline V gene lookup returns CDR1 WNHNN and CDR2 SYGVQD (reference sequence). This chain joins TRBV10-1 and TRBJ2-2; weak D call: TRBD1 (5 bases). The sequenced sample was CD4+ or CD8+ T cells sorted from blood, obtained in a trial of the OX40 agonist ivuxolimab. This sequence originates from an adult with an advanced solid tumor such as melanoma, head and neck, liver or kidney cancer. The CDR3 DNA follows: TGCGCCAGCAGTGGGGGCCAATCTGGGGCCGCCGGGGAGCTGTTTTTT. It specifies CASSGGQSGAAGELFF.